This TCR beta chain is drawn from a study of T cell changes during pregnancy in multiple sclerosis. Using immunoSEQ multiplex PCR, the repertoire was profiled, and TCRdb retains in-frame clones only, with some absent. The data show tens of thousands of clones, with roughly nine tenths seen just once and roughly a tenth held by the top ten. The length of the CDR3 is 13 residues. Germline-derived CDR1 and CDR2 are MNHEY and SVGAGI. Trimming stripped 2 bases from V and 1 base from J, with 5 bases between. This clonotype originated in a female donor with multiple sclerosis, enrolled in a pregnancy study. The sequenced sample was CD8+ T cells from peripheral blood mononuclear cells, obtained in the second trimester of pregnancy. This sequence joins TRBV6-5 and TRBJ1-1; D is unresolved. The CDR3 is CASSYEANTEAFF. The CDR3 region has the DNA TGTGCCAGCAGTTACGAGGCGAACACTGAAGCTTTCTTT.